This record concerns one TCR beta chain sequence. Antigen specificity is unknown. This specimen belongs to a study of memory CD4+ T cells and cytomegalovirus serostatus. Findings of the study overall: Of more than 150 reported CMV TCRbeta sequences, 60 to 85 were found in memory CD4+ repertoires. Suggested: most of the CMV-linked TCR signature lies in CD4+ memory cells. Median bootstrapped AUC for CMV status was just over 0.94 originally, less than 0.93 US-trained.

The sort gate was single viable CD3+CD4+CD8-CD45RO+ cells for memory CD4+ T cells. Serostatus was set by detecting CMV pp150, pp28, p38, p52 IgG. The CDR3 is made up of 14 amino acids. Germline values: CDR1 SEHNR, CDR2 FQNEAQ (reference sequence). Trimming took off 1 base at V and 7 bases at J, with 13 bases between the two ends. The assay was immunoSEQ multiplex PCR, and TCRdb's table has in-frame clones only and misses some. The sample carries 85,000 to 100,000 clones, roughly 80% recorded once. The sample was memory CD4+ T cells from blood. The V and J genes are TRBV7-9 and TRBJ1-2; perhaps TRBD1 as D (5 bases). This receptor was obtained from an adult in good health and CMV-seropositive. CDR3 nucleotide sequence: TGTGCCAGCAGCTTAGGGGCGGGGCGAATTGGCTACACCTTC. Amino acids: CASSLGAGRIGYTF.